Presented here are 27 T cell receptor beta chains from one specimen sequenced in a study of shared clonotypes between healthy human individuals. Repertoires were generated with immunoSEQ multiplex PCR, while TCRdb's copy carries only in-frame clones and drops some. The table lists 2 million to 3 million clones, roughly nine tenths of them singletons. The sample consisted of naive CD4+ T cells sorted from blood. The subset was: CD45RA+ positively selected. All receptors come from a man aged 18 to 29 in good health.

The chain employs TRBV27 and TRBJ1-1; 7 bases align to TRBD1. J was trimmed by 0 bases and V by 6 bases; bases with no gene match: 10. This CDR3 comprises 16 residues. Germline values: CDR1 MNHEY, CDR2 SMNVEV (reference sequence). In DNA form, the CDR3 reads TGTGCCAGCAGACCTCAGGGGGGGGGATTGAACACTGAAGCTTTCTTT. Amino acids: CASRPQGGGLNTEAFF.

This clone was seen only once. The J gene is TRBJ1-6, the V gene TRBV6-5; D is undetermined. Trimming shortened V by 5 bases and J by 10 bases, and 18 bases separated the two germline ends. Germline V CDR1 and CDR2: MNHEY, SVGAGI. The CDR3 has 15 amino acids. The DNA of the CDR3 is TGTGCCAGCAGTACTCTCGGGGTTAGTAAATCACCCCTCCACTTT. Protein product: CASSTLGVSKSPLHF.

A note on this clone: The sample contains more than one DNA sequence encoding this CDR3. The chain has TRBV19 and TRBJ1-2; 9 nucleotides line up with TRBD1. V shed 0 bases, J shed 4 bases, and the junction held 3 bases outside the gene matches. CDR1 LNHDA and CDR2 SQIVND come from the germline V gene (reference sequence). The CDR3 has 15 residues. The CDR3 reads CASSIEDRGPYGYTF. The DNA for the CDR3 is TGTGCCAGTAGTATAGAGGACAGGGGCCCCTATGGCTACACCTTC. Together with reference TRBV19 and TRBJ1-2, the CDR3 gives the full variable domain: DGGITQSPKYLFRKEGQNVTLSCEQNLNHDAMYWYRQDPGQGLRLIYYSQIVNDFQKGDIAEGYSVSREKKESFPLTVTSAQKNPTAFYLCASSIEDRGPYGYTFGSGTRLTVV.

The rearrangement links TRBV9 to TRBJ1-4; D unresolved. Trimming left V 4 bases short and J 0 bases short, with 10 bases between. The CDR3 has 15 amino acids. Germline V gene sequence: CDR1 SGDLS, CDR2 YYNGEE. The CDR3 spells CASSLESSTNEKLFF. CDR3 coding DNA: TGTGCCAGCAGCCTAGAATCTTCAACTAATGAAAAACTGTTTTTT. Based on the CDR3 plus reference TRBV9 and TRBJ1-4, the full variable domain is DSGVTQTPKHLITATGQRVTLRCSPRSGDLSVYWYQQSLDQGLQFLIQYYNGEERAKGNILERFSAQQFPDLHSELNLSSLELGDSALYFCASSLESSTNEKLFFGSGTQLSVL.

This rearrangement joins TRBV11-2 to TRBJ2-2, with D unresolved. CDR1 is SGHAT, CDR2 FQNNGV, per germline. This CDR3 comprises 13 residues. The V and J ends lost 3 bases and 5 bases respectively, with 7 bases between them. CDR3 nucleotide sequence: TGTGCCAGCAGCTTTTGGGTTACCGGGGAGCTGTTTTTT. Its protein is CASSFWVTGELFF.

The chain is built from TRBV30 and TRBJ2-2; D may be TRBD2 (6 bases). The V end was cut by 0 bases, the J end by 4 bases, with 24 bases between. The CDR3 totals 19 residues. Germline CDR1 is GTSNPN and CDR2 is SVGIG (reference sequence). The CDR3: CAWSVRFAGGSGGTGELFF. CDR3 bases: TGTGCCTGGAGTGTACGTTTCGCCGGGGGTTCTGGAGGCACCGGGGAGCTGTTTTTT.

The chain carries TRBV15 and TRBJ2-4; weak D call: TRBD1 (7 bases). V was cut by 0 bases and J by 1 base, with 10 bases left in between. Germline lookup yields CDR1 LNHNV and CDR2 YYDKDF (reference sequence). The CDR3 has 16 residues. CDR3 coding DNA: TGTGCCACCAGCAGAGACAGGGGGACTGCCAAAAACATTCAGTACTTC. Its protein product is CATSRDRGTAKNIQYF.

The genes are TRBV6-1 and TRBJ2-5; D remains unclear. The germline V gene has CDR1 MNHNS and CDR2 SASEGT. V lost 5 bases and J lost 5, with 18 bases in between. The CDR3 is made up of 15 amino acids. The CDR3 nucleotides are TGTGCCAGCAGTACCCGAATAGAGGCCCGGGAGACCCAGTACTTC. Translated: CASSTRIEARETQYF.

The chain recombines TRBV27 with TRBJ1-6, with D uncertain. The CDR3 consists of 16 residues. Trimming left V 2 bases short and J 0 bases short, with 8 bases between. The germline V gene encodes CDR1 MNHEY and CDR2 SMNVEV (reference sequence). The CDR3 spells CASSLVTSSYNSPLHF. DNA of the CDR3: TGTGCCAGCAGTTTAGTCACCAGCTCCTATAATTCACCCCTCCACTTT.

The chain recombines TRBV7-2 with TRBJ1-2, with 11 bases aligning to TRBD1. The germline V gene has CDR1 SGHTA and CDR2 FQGNSA. The CDR3 is 16 amino acids. The J segment lost 2 bases and the V segment lost 6 bases, leaving 8 bases of the junction unmatched. The CDR3 DNA sequence: TGTGCCAGCAGTAATCCGGGACAGGGGGGGAACTATGGCTACACCTTC. Translation: CASSNPGQGGNYGYTF.

The chain couples TRBV27 to TRBJ1-3; D is unresolved. The CDR3 has 13 residues. Germline lookup yields CDR1 MNHEY and CDR2 SMNVEV (reference sequence). Trimming pared 2 bases from V and 4 bases from J, leaving 6 bases between. For the CDR3, the DNA is TGTGCCAGCAGTTTACAAGGGGGAAACACCATATATTTT. Translated, it gives CASSLQGGNTIYF.

Comments on this clone: Other DNA sequences in this sample translate to the same CDR3. The CDR3 protein is CASSTTGNYGYTF. The DNA of the CDR3 is TGTGCCAGCAGCACGACCGGGAACTATGGCTACACCTTC. The genes are TRBV6-5 and TRBJ1-2; D gene uncertain. The CDR3 is 13 amino acids. V dropped 6 bases and J dropped 2 bases, with 10 bases sitting between them. Germline V lookup: CDR1 MNHEY, CDR2 SVGAGI.

As concerns this clone: One base separates it from a far larger clone, so it is likely a read error. Within the sample, other DNA sequences also encode this same CDR3. The J gene is TRBJ2-3, the V gene TRBV7-9; D is undetermined. The CDR3 contains 13 residues. Germline CDR1 reads SEHNR; CDR2 reads FQNEAQ (reference sequence). V lost 2 bases and J 1 base, leaving 4 bases between the germline ends. The CDR3 reads CASSLMGTDTQYF. In nucleotides, the CDR3 is TGTGCCAGCAGCTTAATGGGCACAGATACGCAGTATTTT.

This clone was seen once. The rearrangement uses TRBV9 and TRBJ1-1, with D possibly TRBD1 on 5 matching bases. The CDR3 contains 14 residues. Germline V gives CDR1 SGDLS, CDR2 YYNGEE. Trimming stripped 3 bases from V and 4 bases from J, with 13 bases between. This chain's CDR3 is CASSAYGGSTEAFF. As DNA, the CDR3 is TGTGCCAGCAGCGCCTATGGGGGGAGCACTGAAGCTTTCTTT.

Of note for this clone: Other DNA sequences of this sample code for an identical CDR3. The chain carries TRBV20-1 and TRBJ2-1; possibly TRBD1 for D (6 bases). The germline V and J ends were trimmed by 6 bases and 6 bases, with 9 bases remaining between them. From germline, CDR1 is DFQATT and CDR2 SNEGSKA (reference sequence). The CDR3 has 11 amino acids. The CDR3 loop reads CSASRGNEQFF. The CDR3 region has the DNA TGCAGTGCCTCCAGGGGCAATGAGCAGTTCTTC.

In this sample, this clone turned up once. This chain uses TRBV5-1 with TRBJ2-7, with D maybe TRBD1 (5 bases). The germline V and J ends were trimmed by 0 bases and 1 base, with 11 bases remaining between them. CDR1 SGHRS and CDR2 YFSETQ come from the germline V gene. The CDR3 covers 15 residues. This CDR3 reads CASSLAGAASYEQYF. For the CDR3, the DNA is TGCGCCAGCAGCTTGGCTGGGGCGGCTTCCTACGAGCAGTACTTC.

Comment on this clone: In the same sample, other DNA sequences code for this CDR3. This chain joins TRBV5-1 and TRBJ2-5, with 7 bases matching TRBD1. CDR3 length: 13 residues. CDR1 SGHRS and CDR2 YFSETQ come from the germline V gene. V dropped 5 bases and J dropped 6; count of bases not matched to a gene: 7. The CDR3 region has the DNA TGCGCCAGCAGTTTAGGGGGCGCGAAGACCCAGTACTTC. Translated, it gives CASSLGGAKTQYF.

This clone was seen a single time. This chain uses TRBV5-1 with TRBJ2-3; tentatively, D is TRBD2 (5 bases). Between the trimmed V and J ends, which lost 5 bases and 5 bases, there was a span of 12 bases. Germline V gene data show CDR1 as SGHRS and CDR2 as YFSETQ. This CDR3 is 13 amino acids long. The CDR3 reads CASRASRLDTQYF. The CDR3, as DNA: TGCGCCAGCAGGGCTAGCAGACTAGATACGCAGTATTTT.

The rearrangement joins TRBV15 to TRBJ1-5; the D gene is possibly TRBD1 (6 bases). From germline, CDR1 is LNHNV and CDR2 YYDKDF (reference sequence). Trimming took 4 bases from V and 6 from J, leaving 19 bases between them. This CDR3 is 16 amino acids long. The CDR3 DNA follows: TGTGCCACCAGCACCATAGGCAGGGGCGCTATTCAGCCCCAGCATTTT. Translating gives CATSTIGRGAIQPQHF.

V and J are TRBV18 and TRBJ2-7, with TRBD1 identical over 7 bases. This CDR3 has 16 residues. J was trimmed by 0 bases and V by 6 bases; bases with no gene match: 11. From germline, CDR1 is KGHSH and CDR2 LQKENI. CDR3 loop: CASSLDRAGFSYEQYF. CDR3 nucleotide sequence: TGTGCCAGCTCCCTCGACAGGGCGGGTTTCTCCTACGAGCAGTACTTC. The full variable domain, rest sourced from reference TRBV18 and TRBJ2-7, is NAGVMQNPRHLVRRRGQEARLRCSPMKGHSHVYWYRQLPEEGLKFMVYLQKENIIDESGMPKERFSAEFPKEGPSILRIQQVVRGDSAAYFCASSLDRAGFSYEQYFGPGTRLTVT.

This clone came up once. The rearrangement links TRBV7-9 to TRBJ1-1; 9 bases match TRBD1. The CDR3 has 15 residues. Trimming at V came to 4 bases and at J to 7 bases, leaving 10 bases not matched to a gene. CDR1 is SEHNR and CDR2 is FQNEAQ in the germline V gene (reference sequence). CDR3 region: CASSSTGTGINEAFF. The CDR3 DNA reads as TGTGCCAGCAGCTCGACCGGGACAGGGATCAATGAAGCTTTCTTT.

V and J are TRBV28 and TRBJ1-5; TRBD1 aligns across 7 bases. CDR3 length: 15 amino acids. V gave up 5 bases and J gave up 4 bases; unmatched junction bases: 8. Looked up from germline, CDR1 is MDHEN and CDR2 is SYDVKM. CDR3 sequence: CASSGGQPLNQPQHF. Here the CDR3 DNA reads TGTGCCAGCAGTGGGGGACAGCCTTTAAATCAGCCCCAGCATTTT.

The chain couples TRBV5-1 to TRBJ2-1, with D hard to call. CDR1 is SGHRS and CDR2 is YFSETQ in the germline V gene. The CDR3 spans 14 residues. V lost 4 bases and J lost 10, with 18 bases in between. CDR3 coding DNA: TGCGCCAGCAGCCCTACCGGGCGGTGGGGAGAGCAGTTCTTC. It encodes CASSPTGRWGEQFF.

This clone came up once. The chain has TRBV15 and TRBJ2-3; 9 bases are a match to TRBD2. V gave up 0 bases and J gave up 2 bases; unmatched junction bases: 3. This CDR3 region has 16 residues. Per germline, CDR1 LNHNV and CDR2 YYDKDF (reference sequence). The CDR3, as DNA: TGTGCCACCAGCAGAGAGGCTAGCGGGGTCACAGATACGCAGTATTTT. Its translation is CATSREASGVTDTQYF.

V gene TRBV19 combines with J gene TRBJ2-5; possibly TRBD2 for D (6 bases). CDR1 and CDR2 (germline): LNHDA, SQIVND (reference sequence). This CDR3 is built from 16 residues. Deletions cut 5 bases from V and 4 bases from J, with 20 bases between. Here the CDR3 reads CASSPRDGLEGETQYF. In DNA, the CDR3 is TGTGCCAGTAGTCCTCGGGATGGCCTGGAGGGAGAGACCCAGTACTTC.

This chain joins TRBV11-2 and TRBJ2-3, with TRBD2 matching over 7 bases. Germline lookup yields CDR1 SGHAT and CDR2 FQNNGV. V lost 3 bases to trimming and J lost 4 bases; unmatched junction nucleotides: 7. This CDR3 has 15 residues. CDR3 region: CASSFWTRESDTQYF. DNA of the CDR3: TGTGCCAGCAGCTTTTGGACTAGGGAATCAGATACGCAGTATTTT.

This clone occurred once. The V gene is TRBV30, the J gene TRBJ2-6; weak D call: TRBD2 (5 bases). V was cut by 3 bases and J by 2 bases, with 8 bases left in between. Germline V CDR1 and CDR2: GTSNPN, SVGIG (reference sequence). The CDR3 extends over 14 amino acids. The CDR3 loop reads CAWRSEAGANVLTF. CDR3 bases: TGTGCCTGGAGGTCGGAGGCTGGGGCCAACGTCCTGACTTTC. Combining the CDR3 with reference TRBV30 and TRBJ2-6 gives the whole variable domain SQTIHQWPATLVQPVGSPLSLECTVEGTSNPNLYWYRQAAGRGLQLLFYSVGIGQISSEVPQNLSASRPQDRQFILSSKKLLLSDSGFYLCAWRSEAGANVLTFGAGSRLTVL.